Shown below are 26 T cell receptor beta chains from a single sample sequenced in a study of T cells after posttransplantation cyclophosphamide. TCRdb's copy holds only in-frame clones and misses some; the assay was immunoSEQ multiplex PCR. The sample has around 5,000 clones; around three quarters are singletons. A marrow graft followed busulfan-fludarabine conditioning, with cyclophosphamide on days +3 and +4. The sequencing here drew on PBMCs, taken after allogeneic stem cell transplant with posttransplant cyclophosphamide. The receptors here all came from a male patient aged 60-69 years who received an allogeneic stem cell transplant from an unrelated donor, was CMV-positive, and had no GVHD. Some of these T cells may belong to the graft donor.

This chain joins TRBV4-2 and TRBJ2-2, with a possible D match to TRBD2 (5 bases). Trimming left V 4 bases short and J 6 bases short, with 15 bases between. The CDR3 sequence is 15 residues long. Germline CDR1 LGHNA, CDR2 YNFKEQ. CDR3 in amino acids: CASSPLDLSAGELFF. The CDR3 DNA follows: TGTGCCAGCAGCCCTTTGGACTTGTCCGCCGGGGAGCTGTTTTTT.

This clone was seen only a few times. The rearrangement uses TRBV6-5 and TRBJ1-3; no clear D gene. The CDR3 totals 14 residues. CDR1 is MNHEY and CDR2 is SVGAGI in the germline V gene. V shed 8 bases and J shed 0 bases, with 11 bases lying between them. This CDR3 is CASHRRSSGNTIYF. The DNA for the CDR3 is TGTGCCAGCCATAGACGGAGCTCTGGAAACACCATATATTTT.

The chain has TRBV7-9 and TRBJ2-3, with TRBD2 matching over 14 bases. Unmatched junction bases numbered 3, after V lost 0 bases and J lost 4 bases. This CDR3 contains 17 residues. Germline values: CDR1 SEHNR, CDR2 FQNEAQ (reference sequence). The CDR3 is CASSLAKGLAGADTQYF. CDR3 sequence (DNA): TGTGCCAGCAGCTTAGCTAAGGGACTAGCGGGAGCAGATACGCAGTATTTT.

CDR3 DNA sequence: TGTGCCAGCTCACCCCCATCGACAGGGGGAAATGAGCAGTTCTTC. Residues: CASSPPSTGGNEQFF. The J gene is TRBJ2-1, the V gene TRBV18; the match to TRBD1 covers 9 bases. The trim removed 3 bases at V and 7 bases at J, leaving 7 bases unmatched. Germline values: CDR1 KGHSH, CDR2 LQKENI. The CDR3 is 15 residues long.

The J gene is TRBJ1-1, the V gene TRBV6-1; D is unclear. The germline V gene has CDR1 MNHNS and CDR2 SASEGT. This CDR3 region has 13 residues. The germline V and J ends were trimmed by 10 bases and 5 bases, with 17 bases remaining between them. The CDR3 bases are TGTGCCACTAAACGTAAACCGGGGACTGAAGCTTTCTTT. Translating gives CATKRKPGTEAFF.

The genes are TRBV30 and TRBJ2-5; D might be TRBD1 (7 bases). The J call may be faulty, since TRBJ2-7 better matches the DNA end. Germline V gene sequence: CDR1 GTSNPN, CDR2 SVGIG (reference sequence). The CDR3 runs to 12 residues. The CDR3 protein is CAWSGQGGEQYF. The CDR3 DNA follows: TGTGCCTGGAGTGGTCAGGGGGGCGAGCAGTACTTC.

The J gene is TRBJ1-6, the V gene TRBV5-1; 9 bases are shared with TRBD1. This CDR3 region has 16 residues. CDR1 and CDR2 from the germline V gene are SGHRS and YFSETQ. With 0 bases clipped from V and 8 bases from J, the junction kept 6 bases outside the gene matches. The CDR3 sequence: CASSLGGQGEDSPLHF. CDR3 bases: TGCGCCAGCAGCTTGGGGGGACAGGGTGAAGATTCACCCCTCCACTTT.

This clone was seen only once. V and J are TRBV5-1 and TRBJ1-1, with 8 bases lining up with TRBD1. V was pared by 3 bases and J by 4 bases, with 8 bases of the junction left unmatched. This CDR3 is 15 amino acids long. CDR1 SGHRS and CDR2 YFSETQ come from the germline V gene. This CDR3 reads CASSWTGSGGTEAFF. CDR3 bases: TGCGCCAGCAGCTGGACAGGGTCGGGGGGCACTGAAGCTTTCTTT.

The chain employs TRBV2 and TRBJ1-4; 8 nucleotides match TRBD1. This CDR3 spans 14 amino acids. Per the germline V gene, CDR1 is SNHLY and CDR2 is FYNNEI. V shed 1 base and J 10 bases; nucleotides not matched to a gene: 5. CDR3: CASSEDRGVRKLFF. The CDR3 nucleotides are TGTGCCAGCAGTGAAGACAGGGGGGTCCGAAAACTGTTTTTT.

The chain joins TRBV11-2 to TRBJ1-1, with D possibly TRBD1 on 5 matching bases. CDR1 and CDR2 (germline): SGHAT, FQNNGV. Trimming left V 5 bases short and J 5 bases short, with 15 bases between. The CDR3 has 14 residues. The CDR3 here is CASSRDSGWTEAFF. In DNA, the CDR3 is TGTGCCAGCAGCCGGGACTCGGGGTGGACTGAAGCTTTCTTT.

CDR3: CASRCREVAAEQYF. The CDR3, as DNA: TGTGCCAGCAGGTGCAGGGAAGTTGCGGCCGAGCAGTACTTC. The V gene is TRBV7-7, the J gene TRBJ2-7; D possibly corresponds to TRBD1 (5 bases). Germline loops: CDR1 SSHAT, CDR2 FNYEAQ (reference sequence). The CDR3 loop spans 14 amino acids. The V end was cut by 6 bases, the J end by 6 bases, with 18 bases between.

V usage is TRBV5-1 and J usage is TRBJ2-5; no firm D call. The CDR3 runs to 14 residues. Per germline, CDR1 SGHRS and CDR2 YFSETQ. The ends were cut back, 0 bases at V and 5 bases at J, with 11 bases in the middle. The CDR3 protein is CASSLGLFPETQYF. CDR3 DNA: TGCGCCAGCAGCTTGGGACTGTTCCCCGAGACCCAGTACTTC.

V usage is TRBV11-2 and J usage is TRBJ2-3; D possibly corresponds to TRBD1 (6 bases). Germline CDR1 reads SGHAT; CDR2 reads FQNNGV. With 5 bases removed from V and 3 bases from J, the gap between germline ends came to 12 bases. This CDR3 is built from 14 residues. CDR3 amino acids: CASSATRGTDTQYF. CDR3 bases: TGTGCCAGCAGCGCCACCAGGGGAACAGATACGCAGTATTTT.

The rearrangement uses TRBV7-9 and TRBJ2-7; D perhaps matches TRBD1 (6 bases). V gave up 5 bases and J gave up 4 bases, with 18 bases separating them. The CDR3 is 15 amino acids. Germline values: CDR1 SEHNR, CDR2 FQNEAQ (reference sequence). The CDR3 spells CASSDGAGAQYEQYF. The DNA of the CDR3 is TGTGCCAGCAGCGATGGGGCAGGGGCACAGTACGAGCAGTACTTC.

This clone has just a few counts. V and J are TRBV27 and TRBJ2-2; TRBD1 agrees at 7 bases. The CDR3 sequence is 16 residues long. Per the germline V gene, CDR1 is MNHEY and CDR2 is SMNVEV (reference sequence). J lost 4 bases, V lost 4 bases, and 9 bases had no gene match. The CDR3 spells CASSSTQTGTTGELFF. CDR3 nucleotide sequence: TGTGCCAGCAGTTCTACCCAGACAGGGACCACCGGGGAGCTGTTTTTT.

As regards this clone: The same CDR3 is also encoded by other DNA sequences in this sample. The chain combines TRBV6-5 with TRBJ1-1; TRBD1 aligns across 8 bases. The germline CDR1 and CDR2 sequences are MNHEY and SVGAGI. The CDR3 extends over 15 amino acids. V shed 6 bases and J 4 bases; nucleotides not matched to a gene: 10. The CDR3 bases are TGTGCCAGCAGCCTTCGAGTAACAGGGGGCACTGAAGCTTTCTTT. Its protein is CASSLRVTGGTEAFF.

V and J are TRBV7-6 and TRBJ2-7, with 7 nucleotides matching TRBD2. CDR3 length equals 14 residues. Germline V gene data show CDR1 as SGHVS and CDR2 as FNYEAQ. V was pared by 4 bases and J by 0 bases, with 3 bases of the junction left unmatched. For the CDR3, the DNA is TGTGCCAGCAGCTACGGGGGGAGCTCCTACGAGCAGTACTTC. Amino acids: CASSYGGSSYEQYF.

This chain connects TRBV6-8 to TRBJ2-7; 7 bases match TRBD2. Germline CDR1 MNHGY, CDR2 SAAAGT. This CDR3 contains 15 residues. The trim removed 5 bases at V and 4 bases at J, leaving 11 bases unmatched. The CDR3 protein is CASSLLGGQRYEQYF. The CDR3 DNA is TGTGCCAGCAGTCTCTTGGGAGGGCAGAGGTACGAGCAGTACTTC.

The chain recombines TRBV19 with TRBJ2-7; tentative D call: TRBD2 (5 bases). CDR1 and CDR2 (germline): LNHDA, SQIVND (reference sequence). The CDR3 spans 16 residues. V dropped 0 bases and J dropped 1 base, with 13 bases sitting between them. The CDR3, as DNA: TGTGCCAGTAGTATAGACAGTGAGGGAGTATCCTACGAGCAGTACTTC. It is translated as CASSIDSEGVSYEQYF.

This chain joins TRBV7-2 and TRBJ2-6; possibly TRBD2 for D (5 bases). The CDR3 has 17 amino acids. Germline assignment: CDR1 SGHTA and CDR2 FQGNSA. Trimming pared 3 bases from V and 2 bases from J, leaving 14 bases between. The chain's CDR3 is CASSFRRSTAGANVLTF. CDR3 nucleotide sequence: TGTGCCAGCAGCTTCAGGAGGTCGACGGCTGGGGCCAACGTCCTGACTTTC.

The V and J genes are TRBV5-1 and TRBJ1-1, with D perhaps TRBD1 (5 bases). Germline V gene sequence: CDR1 SGHRS, CDR2 YFSETQ. V gave up 3 bases and J gave up 0 bases, with 9 bases separating them. CDR3 length: 14 amino acids. CDR3 in amino acids: CASSSGQMNTEAFF. The CDR3, as DNA: TGCGCCAGCAGCTCAGGGCAAATGAACACTGAAGCTTTCTTT.

The J gene is TRBJ2-2, the V gene TRBV7-9, with a tentative D call TRBD2 (5 bases). The CDR3 has 15 amino acids. Germline V CDR1 and CDR2: SEHNR, FQNEAQ (reference sequence). Trimming removed 0 bases from V and 3 bases from J, with 8 bases in between. The CDR3 nucleotides read TGTGCCAGCAGCTTAGCGGGCGGGTACACCGGGGAGCTGTTTTTT. Amino acid sequence: CASSLAGGYTGELFF.

This chain links TRBV7-6 with TRBJ2-3; TRBD2 agrees at 11 bases. There are 15 residues in the CDR3. V trimming: 1 base; J trimming: 6 bases; junction bases outside the gene matches: 3. The V gene's germline CDR1 is SGHVS and CDR2 FNYEAQ. The CDR3 reads CASSLEASGGDTQYF. CDR3 DNA: TGTGCCAGCAGCTTAGAGGCTAGCGGGGGGGATACGCAGTATTTT. Combining the CDR3 with reference TRBV7-6 and TRBJ2-3 gives the whole variable domain GAGVSQSPRYKVTKRGQDVALRCDPISGHVSLYWYRQALGQGPEFLTYFNYEAQQDKSGLPNDRFSAERPEGSISTLTIQRTEQRDSAMYRCASSLEASGGDTQYFGPGTRLTVL.

CDR3 protein: CASSPPSGSVDTQYF. CDR3 coding DNA: TGTGCCAGCTCACCACCGAGCGGGAGTGTAGATACGCAGTATTTT. The genes are TRBV18 and TRBJ2-3, with 8 bases that match TRBD2. Germline lookup yields CDR1 KGHSH and CDR2 LQKENI. The CDR3 is made up of 15 amino acids. The ends lost 0 bases at V and 5 bases at J; junction bases unmatched: 4.

This chain uses TRBV7-8 with TRBJ2-3, with TRBD2 matching 8 bases. Trimming at V came to 0 bases and at J to 6 bases, leaving 14 bases not matched to a gene. This CDR3 region has 18 residues. Germline assignment: CDR1 SGHVS and CDR2 FQNEAQ. The CDR3 region has the DNA TGTGCCAGCAGCTTAGCCTCGGGAGGGGCAGCGGGAGTTGATACGCAGTATTTT. As protein: CASSLASGGAAGVDTQYF.

The chain combines TRBV6-1 with TRBJ2-5; tentative D call: TRBD1 (6 bases). The germline V gene has CDR1 MNHNS and CDR2 SASEGT. Deletions cut 8 bases from V and 5 bases from J, with 15 bases between. The CDR3 loop spans 13 amino acids. CDR3 residues: CASSQGLGETQYF. As DNA, the CDR3 is TGTGCCAGCTCACAGGGTTTGGGGGAGACCCAGTACTTC.